These 16 T cell receptor beta chains originate from one sample sequenced in a study of identical twins. Via MiXCR, TCRdb re-called the 5' RACE reads, giving one row per CDR3 protein. The table has about 570,000 distinct CDR3 sequences, around 9.6% seen once. This sample was shared with a second study, whose subject was yellow fever vaccine responses in identical twins.

Source material: PBMCs. These receptors came from a woman aged 18-29 years in good health.

This clonotype was counted many times. The rearrangement links TRBV24-1 to TRBJ1-3, with a possible D match to TRBD1 (5 bases). V was trimmed by 5 bases and J by 8 bases, leaving 12 bases between them. CDR1 is KGHDR, CDR2 SFDVKD, per germline. This CDR3 has 13 residues. The CDR3 loop is CATSARDRDTIYF. CDR3 bases: TGTGCCACCAGTGCCCGGGACCGAGACACCATATATTTT.

The genes are TRBV29-1 and TRBJ2-7; D unclear. The CDR3 runs 14 residues. In germline, CDR1 is SQVTM, CDR2 ANQGSEA. The ends were cut back, 6 bases at V and 3 bases at J, with 18 bases in the middle. The DNA for the CDR3 is TGCAGCGTCCTAAACCGGGCTCCGGTCTACGAGCAGTACTTC. This encodes CSVLNRAPVYEQYF.

This clonotype was counted at least ten times. V usage is TRBV29-1 and J usage is TRBJ2-3; D call uncertain. The CDR3 is 15 amino acids. V dropped 6 bases and J dropped 2 bases, with 18 bases sitting between them. Germline V gives CDR1 SQVTM, CDR2 ANQGSEA. The CDR3 DNA follows: TGCAGCGTCGCTCAGCTTCTGGGGTTCACAGATACGCAGTATTTT. It is translated as CSVAQLLGFTDTQYF.

Only a few counts were recorded for this clonotype. V gene TRBV7-2 combines with J gene TRBJ1-5; D uncertain. Trimming shortened V by 2 bases and J by 9 bases, and 5 bases separated the two germline ends. CDR1 SGHTA and CDR2 FQGNSA come from the germline V gene. CDR3 size: 11 residues. CDR3 region: CASSLFGPQHF. The CDR3 DNA reads as TGTGCCAGCAGCTTATTCGGGCCCCAGCATTTT.

There are many counts of this clonotype. This chain links TRBV12-3 or TRBV12-4 with TRBJ2-3; D might be TRBD1 or TRBD2, each matching 6 bases. The CDR3 loop spans 16 amino acids. V was trimmed by 3 bases and J by 0 bases, leaving 13 bases between them. The CDR3 spells CASSFGGPKSTDTQYF. In DNA form, the CDR3 reads TGTGCCAGCAGTTTCGGGGGCCCAAAAAGCACAGATACGCAGTATTTT.

In its sample, this clonotype was seen a few times. The rearrangement uses TRBV28 and TRBJ2-7, with 9 bases that match TRBD1. The CDR3 has 14 residues. In germline, CDR1 is MDHEN, CDR2 SYDVKM. With V trimmed by 6 bases and J by 8 bases, 11 bases remained unmatched. CDR3 DNA: TGTGCCAGCAGACCCGGGGACAGGGTATCTCAGCAGTACTTC. Translation: CASRPGDRVSQQYF. The full variable domain, its missing parts supplied by reference TRBV28 and TRBJ2-7, is DVKVTQSSRYLVKRTGEKVFLECVQDMDHENMFWYRQDPGLGLRLIYFSYDVKMKEKGDIPEGYSVSREKKERFSLILESASTNQTSMYLCASRPGDRVSQQYFGPGTRLTVT.

The chain couples TRBV25-1 to TRBJ1-1; TRBD1 aligns across 10 bases. The CDR3 has 16 amino acids. The V gene end was trimmed by 4 bases and the J gene end by 3 bases; junction bases not matched to a gene: 8. Germline V lookup: CDR1 MGHDK, CDR2 SYGVNS. The CDR3 nucleotides read TGTGCCAGCAGTGGGGACAGGGGAAGTTTTTACACTGAAGCTTTCTTT. It yields the protein CASSGDRGSFYTEAFF.

This clonotype has a handful of counts. The chain is built from TRBV12-3 or TRBV12-4 and TRBJ1-2; 12 bases agree with TRBD1. V trimming: 6 bases; J trimming: 4 bases; junction bases outside the gene matches: 3. The CDR3 consists of 14 residues. The chain's CDR3 is CASRGTGGAYGYTF. DNA for the CDR3: TGTGCCAGCAGGGGGACAGGGGGCGCCTATGGCTACACCTTC.

V and J are TRBV9 and TRBJ2-5; D remains unclear. CDR3 length: 13 amino acids. CDR1 is SGDLS and CDR2 is YYNGEE in the germline V gene. Trimming shortened V by 5 bases and J by 2 bases, and 10 bases separated the two germline ends. CDR3 in DNA: TGTGCCAGCAGGAAGGGTAGACAAGAGACCCAGTACTTC. Protein sequence: CASRKGRQETQYF.

This clonotype was observed many times. V is TRBV28 and J is TRBJ1-2, with TRBD1 as a possible D gene (5 bases). Germline V gene data show CDR1 as MDHEN and CDR2 as SYDVKM. The CDR3 has 15 residues. The V end was cut by 3 bases, the J end by 0 bases, with 11 bases between. DNA of the CDR3: TGTGCCAGCAGTTTCTCCCGACAGTCTAACTATGGCTACACCTTC. Translating gives CASSFSRQSNYGYTF.

This clonotype was counted a few times. The rearrangement joins TRBV12-3 or TRBV12-4 to TRBJ1-5; D might be TRBD1 (6 bases). V lost 4 bases and J lost 6, with 10 bases in between. CDR3 length: 13 residues. The CDR3 reads CASSSAGVQPQHF. CDR3 DNA sequence: TGTGCCAGCAGTTCTGCAGGGGTTCAGCCCCAGCATTTT.

Comment on this clonotype: The conserved phenylalanine or tryptophan is not found at the CDR3 terminus, so this likely reflects a read error. This chain links TRBV4-3 with TRBJ1-2; D gene unclear. Germline V CDR1 and CDR2: LGHNA, YSLEER. CDR3 length: 16 amino acids. V lost 4 bases and J lost 2, with 17 bases in between. The CDR3 coding sequence is TGCGCCAGCAGCCCGCAACCAGCGGGAGCCAACTATGGCTACACCCTC. This encodes CASSPQPAGANYGYTL.

The rearrangement uses TRBV6-5 and TRBJ1-2; 8 nucleotides agree with TRBD1. CDR3 length equals 15 residues. The V gene end was trimmed by 2 bases and the J gene end by 2 bases; junction bases not matched to a gene: 4. Germline lookup yields CDR1 MNHEY and CDR2 SVGAGI. CDR3 nucleotide sequence: TGTGCCAGCAGTTACGTTGCAGGGGGCAACTATGGCTACACCTTC. It encodes CASSYVAGGNYGYTF.

This clonotype was seen only a few times. This chain uses TRBV7-9 with TRBJ2-2; D unclear. The length of the CDR3 is 16 residues. V shed 2 bases and J shed 6 bases, with 16 bases lying between them. Germline assignment: CDR1 SEHNR and CDR2 FQNEAQ (reference sequence). The CDR3 protein is CASSLLPQPRPGELFF. The CDR3 nucleotides are TGTGCCAGCAGCTTACTGCCCCAGCCTCGGCCCGGGGAGCTGTTTTTT. The full variable domain, completed using reference TRBV7-9 and TRBJ2-2, is DTGVSQNPRHKITKRGQNVTFRCDPISEHNRLYWYRQTLGQGPEFLTYFQNEAQLEKSRLLSDRFSAERPKGSFSTLEIQRTEQGDSAMYLCASSLLPQPRPGELFFGEGSRLTVL.

The J gene is TRBJ2-5, the V gene TRBV28, with D possibly TRBD1 on 5 matching bases. The CDR3 loop spans 15 amino acids. V lost 4 bases, J lost 5 bases, and 17 bases lay in between. CDR1 is MDHEN, CDR2 SYDVKM, per germline. This CDR3 is CASSSATALTETQYF. In DNA form, the CDR3 reads TGTGCCAGCAGTTCGGCGACAGCGCTAACGGAGACCCAGTACTTC.

This clonotype was recorded many times. V is TRBV20-1 and J is TRBJ2-1; D is possibly TRBD2 (5 bases). The CDR3 spans 13 residues. Germline CDR1 DFQATT, CDR2 SNEGSKA (reference sequence). Trimming cost V 5 bases and J 13 bases, with 21 bases left between them. The CDR3 spells CSAYPELVNLQFF. The CDR3 nucleotides are TGCAGTGCTTACCCCGAACTAGTGAATCTCCAGTTCTTC.